Shown below are 3 T cell receptor beta chains from a single sample sequenced in a study of CD4 T cells in relation to SARS-CoV-2 and coronaviruses. The assay was immunoSEQ multiplex PCR, and TCRdb's table has in-frame clones only and misses some. In the table there are about 36,000 clones, about 80% of which are singletons. Their antigens remain unidentified. The sample taken for sequencing was naive CD4+ T cells from PBMCs, cultured in vitro. Regarding subset: naive CD4+ T cells isolated by negative enrichment. These receptor sequences come from an adult with COVID-19.

The V call is TRBV13, the J call TRBJ2-3; 10 bases map to TRBD2. Germline V CDR1 and CDR2: PRHDT, FYEKMQ (reference sequence). The CDR3 runs 16 residues. J was trimmed by 4 bases and V by 5 bases; bases with no gene match: 9. CDR3 region: CASSILAGFISDTQYF. For the CDR3, the DNA is TGTGCCAGCAGCATACTAGCGGGATTTATATCAGATACGCAGTATTTT.

This chain uses TRBV19 with TRBJ1-5; D unresolved. This CDR3 region has 15 residues. Trimming took 5 bases from V and 6 from J, leaving 17 bases between them. CDR1 is LNHDA, CDR2 SQIVND, per germline (reference sequence). CDR3 protein: CASSPQMGSFQPQHF. CDR3 DNA sequence: TGTGCCAGTAGTCCCCAAATGGGGTCGTTTCAGCCCCAGCATTTT.

The chain combines TRBV18 with TRBJ2-5; possibly TRBD1 or TRBD2 for D (5 bases each). The CDR3 runs 13 residues. Germline CDR1 is KGHSH and CDR2 is LQKENI. Trimming took off 6 bases at V and 5 bases at J, with 13 bases between the two ends. CDR3 sequence: CASSLDWGETQYF. The CDR3 DNA reads as TGTGCCAGCTCGCTGGACTGGGGGGAGACCCAGTACTTC.